The clone carrying this T cell receptor (beta chain) was seen a single time. What it binds is not known. The V gene's germline CDR1 is SGDLS and CDR2 YYNGEE. The CDR3 loop spans 15 amino acids. After removal of 3 bases from V and 7 bases from J, the junction contained 3 bases not matched to a gene. Source study methods: ImmunoSEQ output lacked quality scores and full-length reads, limiting matched filtering. Clones were sequenced by immunoSEQ multiplex PCR, and TCRdb holds only the in-frame ones, with some missing. D and trimming were read from the DNA, whereas the V and J calls and clone size are those reported in that table. The table lists about 480,000 clones, approximately 79% of them singletons, with under 15% in the top ten. The entry originates in a study of shared clonotypes between healthy human individuals. Study-wide points: Exclusively blood specimens were collected; tissue repertoires likely differ. Represented diversity, genetic and exposure-history alike, was limited by few donors.

The sequenced sample was PBMCs. This chain joins TRBV9 and TRBJ2-1; 14 bases agree with TRBD2. The sequence was obtained from a woman aged 40-49 years in good health. Some clones in this sample may be carry-over from other donors' samples. This CDR3 reads CASSAGTSGRNEQFF. CDR3 nucleotides: TGTGCCAGCAGCGCCGGGACTAGCGGGAGAAATGAGCAGTTCTTC.